Only a few counts were recorded for the clone carrying this T cell receptor beta chain. CDR1 is MNHEY, CDR2 SMNVEV, per germline (reference sequence). V was cut by 5 bases and J by 1 base, with 14 bases left in between. The CDR3 is 15 amino acids. Primers targeting TRAV and TRBV primed first-strand cDNA, covering alpha and beta chains. TCR amplification involved about 20 PCR cycles with a constant-region primer and V-primer adapter. TCRdb reanalysed the reads using MiXCR and keeps one entry per CDR3 protein. The sample lists 65,000 to 90,000 distinct CDR3 sequences, around 18% occurring once. The data were obtained in a study of low-dose radiotherapy and immunotherapy resistance in tumors. Documented time point: before trial treatment.

This TCR was sampled from a male donor with prostate cancer. Sequences were derived from PBMCs, sampled before treatment. This chain joins TRBV27 and TRBJ2-5, with D possibly TRBD1 on 5 matching bases. The CDR3 DNA reads TGTGCCAGCAGTCGATTCAGGGCGTCCCAAGAGACCCAGTACTTC. Amino acids: CASSRFRASQETQYF.